The rows below give T cell receptor beta chains drawn from one sample of a study of blood T cell repertoires in COVID-19. TCRdb's copy holds only in-frame clones and misses some; the assay was immunoSEQ multiplex PCR. The sample has more than 300,000 clones, roughly 91% seen once. The sample consisted of PBMCs or T cells enriched from blood (not recorded which). The receptors derive from a woman aged 18-29 years who had recovered from COVID-19. CDR3s include the opening cysteine and the closing phenylalanine or tryptophan. The D gene is left open where the match is weak. A clone size is listed for some rows: how often the clone was seen (once, few, many), or a class if it is expanded.

J	V	D	size	DNA	CDR3
TRBJ1-2	TRBV7-2	TRBD1	NA	TGTGCCAGCAGCTCCGCCCAGGGGGTAGGGTATGGCTACACCTTC	CASSSAQGVGYGYTF
TRBJ1-4	TRBV2	TRBD1	NA	TGTGCCAGCCTGTCAGGGGGCCTTCGTAATGAAAAACTGTTTTTT	CASLSGGLRNEKLFF
TRBJ2-6	TRBV19	TRBD1	few	TGTGCCAGTCTGCTACTAGGACAGGGGATTCCCGGGGCCAACGTCCTGACTTTC	CASLLLGQGIPGANVLTF
TRBJ2-2	TRBV19	TRBD1	NA	TGTGCCAGCAGGGGGCGCGCCACCGGGGAGCTGTTTTTT	CASRGRATGELFF
TRBJ1-5	TRBV4-1	NA	NA	TGCGCCAGCAGCCAAGATCCCGTAGAAGGGGATCAGCCCCAGCATTTT	CASSQDPVEGDQPQHF
TRBJ1-6	TRBV12-3/TRBV12-4	TRBD1	few	TGTGCCAGCAGTGCGACAGGGGGTTCACCCCTCCACTTT	CASSATGGSPLHF
TRBJ2-3	TRBV2	TRBD2	NA	TGTGCCAGCAGTGATCCCTCTACTAGCGGGGGGGCCTCGACAGATACGCAGTATTTT	CASSDPSTSGGASTDTQYF
TRBJ2-7	TRBV30	NA	NA	TGTGCCTGGAGGGAGGGACAGTCCTACGAGCAGTACTTC	CAWREGQSYEQYF
TRBJ2-1	TRBV5-1	TRBD2	NA	TGCGCCAGCAGCTTTGGTGGTTCTCTAGCGGGGGAGTTTCAGTTCTTC	CASSFGGSLAGEFQFF
TRBJ2-7	TRBV5-4	TRBD1	NA	TGTGCCAGCAGCTGGACAGGGAACGAGCAGTACTTC	CASSWTGNEQYF
TRBJ2-3	TRBV6-5	NA	NA	TGTGCCAGCAGCCCAAGCCAAGGCACAGATACGCAGTATTTT	CASSPSQGTDTQYF
TRBJ2-2	TRBV21-1	NA	NA	TGTGCCAGCAGCAAAGATCCTCGCGGGGGGGCCGATGACGGGGAGCTGTTTTTT	CASSKDPRGGADDGELFF
TRBJ2-2	TRBV14	NA	once	TGTGCCAGCAGCCAACTGCACAGGAGACCCCCCCCTGATTTAAACACCGGGGAGCTGTTTTTT	CASSQLHRRPPPDLNTGELFF
TRBJ2-3	TRBV7-7	TRBD1	NA	TGTGCTAGCAGCTCAACCGGGACAGCTAAAGTTAGCAGCACAGATACGCAGTATTTT	CASSSTGTAKVSSTDTQYF
TRBJ1-1	TRBV5-6	NA	NA	TGTGCCAGCAGCTTGAGGCAGGGCTCTGAAGCTTTCTTT	CASSLRQGSEAFF
TRBJ2-7	TRBV7-8	NA	NA	TGTGCCAGCAGCCCAGTGGGAGTTGGAAACTACGAGCAGTACTTC	CASSPVGVGNYEQYF
TRBJ1-1	TRBV4-3	NA	NA	TGCGCCAGCAGCCAAAACAGGGTGTTGAACACTGAAGCTTTCTTT	CASSQNRVLNTEAFF
TRBJ2-5	TRBV11-3	NA	NA	TGTGCCAGCAGCTTAGGGGCCAGGGGTTCGGAGACCCAGTACTTC	CASSLGARGSETQYF
TRBJ2-2	TRBV2	TRBD1	NA	TGTGCCAGCAGTGTACAGGGGCCCAACACCGGGGAGCTGTTTTTT	CASSVQGPNTGELFF
TRBJ1-2	TRBV28	NA	NA	TGTGCCAGCAGTCCCCCTCACATCCCCGCCTACACCTTC	CASSPPHIPAYTF
TRBJ2-6	TRBV12-5	NA	NA	TGTGCTAGTGGTGCCGGACAAGGGGGCGCGGGGACTGGGGCCAACGTCCTGACTTTC	CASGAGQGGAGTGANVLTF
TRBJ1-5	TRBV19	NA	NA	TGTGCCAGTAGTATTCGCCTCTATAGCAATCAGCCCCAGCATTTT	CASSIRLYSNQPQHF
TRBJ1-5	TRBV6-5	NA	NA	TGTGCCAGCAGTCCGCGGGGGGGCGCGTATCAGCCCCAGCATTTT	CASSPRGGAYQPQHF
TRBJ2-2	TRBV5-4	TRBD2	NA	TGTGCCAGCAGCGGAGGGACTAGCGGGGGGGCGTGGACCGGGGAGCTGTTTTTT	CASSGGTSGGAWTGELFF
TRBJ1-2	TRBV21-1	NA	NA	TGTGCCAGCAGCCGACAGGGGAGGAACTATGGCTACACCTTC	CASSRQGRNYGYTF
TRBJ2-7	TRBV6-5	NA	NA	TGTGCCAGCAGTCTCGGACAGAACGAGCAGTACTTC	CASSLGQNEQYF
TRBJ2-3	TRBV4-1	NA	once	TGCGCCAGCAGCCGGCGCAGGGGCATGGGGGCAGTGAGCACAGATACGCAGTATTTT	CASSRRRGMGAVSTDTQYF
TRBJ2-7	TRBV4-1	NA	NA	TGCGCCAGCAGCCAAGATCGGACGGGATTCTACGAGCAGTACTTC	CASSQDRTGFYEQYF
TRBJ1-2	TRBV4-2	NA	NA	TGTGCCAGCAGCCCCCAGAGGGCCGGATTTGGTGACTATGGCTACACCTTC	CASSPQRAGFGDYGYTF
TRBJ2-5	TRBV11-1	NA	NA	TGTGCCAGCAGCGAATCAGGGCTACAAGAGACCCAGTACTTC	CASSESGLQETQYF
TRBJ1-6	TRBV25-1	TRBD1	NA	TGTGCCAGCAGTGGAAGGACAGGGGGCTTCCATTCACCCCTCCACTTT	CASSGRTGGFHSPLHF
TRBJ2-7	TRBV18	NA	few	TGTGCCAGCTCATCAGTCACGGCGGGGACGGTGGTCTACGAGCAGTACTTC	CASSSVTAGTVVYEQYF
TRBJ2-1	TRBV6-5	TRBD2	once	TGTGCCAGCAGTTACTCGGGAGGGAGGGAGGAGCAGTTCTTC	CASSYSGGREEQFF
TRBJ1-6	TRBV2	NA	NA	TGTGCCAGCAGTCCCAGGGAGGGCTCCTATAATTCACCCCTCCACTTT	CASSPREGSYNSPLHF
TRBJ1-2	TRBV7-3	NA	NA	TGTGCCAGCAGCTTTATGGGTGGGGGAGGTAACTATGGCTACACCTTC	CASSFMGGGGNYGYTF
TRBJ1-2	TRBV7-9	TRBD1	NA	TGTGCCAGCAGCTTAACCGGGACAGTGGGCATCCACTACACCTTC	CASSLTGTVGIHYTF
TRBJ2-3	TRBV29-1	NA	NA	TGCAGCGTTGAAAAAGTCCCGGGACCAGGGGCGTATATCAGCACAGATACGCAGTATTTT	CSVEKVPGPGAYISTDTQYF
TRBJ1-2	TRBV10-3	TRBD1	NA	TGTGCCATCAGTGTGCCCGGGACAGGGGAAGTCCATGGCTACACCTTC	CAISVPGTGEVHGYTF
TRBJ2-5	TRBV20-1	TRBD1	NA	TGCAGTTTAGACAGGGTCGAGACCCAGTACTTC	CSLDRVETQYF
TRBJ1-4	TRBV28	TRBD1	once	TGTGCCAGCAGTTCAACAGACAGGGGCGGTGAAAAACTGTTTTTT	CASSSTDRGGEKLFF
TRBJ2-7	TRBV7-2	TRBD2	few	TGTGCCAGCAGCTTAGGAGAGCGGGGGGTCGGGAGCGAGCAGTACTTC	CASSLGERGVGSEQYF